This T cell receptor beta chain was retrieved from a study of beta chain features in type 1 diabetes. As for the study in general: There were approximately 100,000,000 sorted cells examined across all samples.

cDNA synthesis used the whole RNA isolate, giving expressed TCRB sequences. TCRdb's table, derived via immunoSEQ multiplex PCR, lists solely in-frame clones and lacks some. The data show about 320,000 clones, approximately 14% seen once. The trim removed 7 bases at V and 0 bases at J, leaving 6 bases unmatched. Per the germline V gene, CDR1 is ENHRY and CDR2 is SYGVKD. The CDR3 runs 15 residues. As for this clone: Its antigen is unknown.

Overall study findings and caveats: PCR might favor shorter templates, but any such skew would affect patients and controls equally. A closer apparent resemblance between naive, central memory and Treg TCRB repertoires was seen in patients than in healthy donors.

The origin of this receptor is a man aged 25-40 years in good health. Sequenced input: central memory CD4+ T cells from blood. This chain connects TRBV10-3 to TRBJ1-5; 7 bases agree with TRBD1. CDR3 sequence: CAITETGTSNQPQHF. The CDR3 nucleotides are TGTGCCATCACCGAGACAGGGACTAGCAATCAGCCCCAGCATTTT.